This T cell receptor (beta chain) was observed in a study of regulatory T cells in long-lasting Graves disease. The study, taken as a whole, reports: With some 2,800 shared public clonotypes, persistent patients exceeded new patients, who shared about a thousand. Persistent Graves' cases showed lower TCR diversity than newly diagnosed cases.

This clonotype was counted ten times or more. Antigen unknown. Time point indicated: newly diagnosed GD, antithyroid drugs for less than 3 months. PBMC RNA served as the TCR library source. Sequencing libraries for TCR beta were prepared with iRepertoire HTBI primers and Arm-PCR of CDR3 regions. Via MiXCR, TCRdb re-called the multiplex PCR reads, giving one row per CDR3 protein. The top ten hold 30% of the sample, which has a few hundred thousand distinct CDR3 sequences, 15% to 20% seen once. Trimming cost V 0 bases and J 3 bases, with 20 bases left between them. This CDR3 contains 17 residues. Germline CDR1 and CDR2: GTSNPN and SVGIG (reference sequence). This sample also appeared in a second study, on T cells in Graves' hyperthyroidism and ophthalmopathy.

The clonotype was recovered from a man in his forties with Graves disease. The sample in question was peripheral blood mononuclear cells (PBMCs), obtained at new diagnosis, from a patient treated with antithyroid drugs. The V gene is TRBV30, the J gene TRBJ1-1; D is perhaps TRBD1 (6 bases). CDR3 in amino acids: CAWSVPPGQRRDTEAFF. DNA for the CDR3: TGTGCCTGGAGTGTCCCGCCGGGACAAAGGAGGGACACTGAAGCTTTCTTT.